The clone carrying this T cell receptor beta chain was observed many times. Antigen specificity is unknown. Authors of the study amplified TCR beta CDR3 regions from RNA transcripts. TCR CDR3 regions were first amplified by RT-PCR with HTBI primers. TCRdb reanalysed the multiplex PCR reads using MiXCR and keeps one entry per CDR3 protein. The table has about 250,000 distinct CDR3 sequences, approximately 23% seen once. CDR1 and CDR2 (germline): SGHTA, FQGNSA. CDR3 length equals 14 residues. V lost 5 bases and J lost 6, with 14 bases in between. This entry belongs to a study of T cells in Graves' hyperthyroidism and ophthalmopathy. The study, taken as a whole, reports: Most expanded thyroid clonotypes above 0.001 recurred in blood.

This clonotype was obtained from a woman aged 40 to 49 with Graves' ophthalmopathy. Sequencing used blood. This chain uses TRBV7-2 with TRBJ1-5; no definite D call. CDR3: CASSPPNGPQPQHF. The CDR3 nucleotides read TGTGCCAGCAGCCCTCCTAACGGGCCTCAGCCCCAGCATTTT. The full variable domain, completed using reference TRBV7-2 and TRBJ1-5, is GAGVSQSPSNKVTEKGKDVELRCDPISGHTALYWYRQSLGQGLEFLIYFQGNSAPDKSGLPSDRFSAERTGGSVSTLTIQRTQQEDSAVYLCASSPPNGPQPQHFGDGTRLSIL.